This passage covers 30 T cell receptor beta chains from one sample sequenced in a study of T cells in Graves' hyperthyroidism and ophthalmopathy. Template material for amplifying TCR beta CDR3 regions consisted of RNA transcripts. RT-PCR in the first round (using the HTBI primer set) targeted the TCR CDR3. TCRdb recomputed calls from the multiplex PCR reads with MiXCR, one row per CDR3 protein. Of under 400,000 distinct CDR3 sequences listed, approximately 15% are singletons. Sequenced: blood. All receptors come from a woman aged 60-70 years with Graves' hyperthyroidism.

This clonotype has just a few counts. The rearrangement joins TRBV11-3 to TRBJ2-2, with 9 bases that match TRBD1. This CDR3 has 16 amino acids. CDR1 is SGHNT, CDR2 YENEEA, per germline. With V trimmed by 2 bases and J by 5 bases, 6 bases remained unmatched. The CDR3 nucleotides read TGTGCCAGCAGCTTATCCGGGACAGGGCGTACCGGGGAGCTGTTTTTT. Its translation is CASSLSGTGRTGELFF.

This clonotype has at least ten counts. This chain uses TRBV30 with TRBJ1-5; 8 bases match TRBD1. The CDR3 contains 17 residues. CDR1 is GTSNPN, CDR2 SVGIG, per germline (reference sequence). The V and J ends lost 0 bases and 1 base, in that order; junction bases with no gene match: 8. CDR3 protein: CAWSVYPGTGSNQPQHF. CDR3 DNA sequence: TGTGCCTGGAGTGTATACCCCGGGACAGGCAGCAATCAGCCCCAGCATTTT.

V usage is TRBV6-1 and J usage is TRBJ1-5, with D perhaps matching TRBD1 (5 bases). Germline lookup yields CDR1 MNHNS and CDR2 SASEGT. Deletions cut 5 bases from V and 2 bases from J, with 22 bases between. The CDR3 is made up of 18 amino acids. The CDR3 DNA follows: TGTGCCAGCAGTAGCCGACCGGACAACCCGGGAGGCAATCAGCCCCAGCATTTT. As protein: CASSSRPDNPGGNQPQHF.

The chain recombines TRBV27 with TRBJ2-1; no clear D gene. The DNA end favors TRBJ2-7, so the J call may be wrong. The CDR3 runs to 13 residues. CDR1 is MNHEY, CDR2 SMNVEV, per germline (reference sequence). CDR3: CASSRGGYNEQYF. The CDR3, as DNA: TGTGCCAGCAGCAGAGGCGGTTACAATGAGCAGTACTTC.

V gene TRBV20-1 combines with J gene TRBJ2-1, with 9 bases identical to TRBD2. CDR1 is DFQATT and CDR2 is SNEGSKA in the germline V gene (reference sequence). This CDR3 is 15 amino acids long. The V and J ends lost 5 bases and 2 bases, in that order; junction bases with no gene match: 7. CDR3 residues: CSALKREATYNEQFF. The CDR3, as DNA: TGCAGTGCTTTAAAGCGGGAGGCAACCTACAATGAGCAGTTCTTC.

This clonotype showed up many times. The chain recombines TRBV12-3 or TRBV12-4 with TRBJ2-2, with D possibly matching TRBD1 (5 bases). This CDR3 region has 15 residues. V shed 3 bases and J shed 2 bases, with 10 bases lying between them. The CDR3 coding sequence is TGTGCCAGCAGTTTCTCCAGGGAAAACACCGGGGAGCTGTTTTTT. As protein: CASSFSRENTGELFF.

This clonotype has a count of ten or more. The rearrangement joins TRBV5-5 to TRBJ2-1, with 12 bases fitting TRBD2. Trimming took 1 base from V and 3 from J; bases not matched to a gene: 2. Germline loops: CDR1 SGHKS, CDR2 YYEKEE (reference sequence). There are 16 residues in the CDR3. This CDR3 reads CASSLLAGGNYNEQFF. As DNA, the CDR3 is TGTGCCAGCAGCTTGCTAGCGGGAGGGAACTACAATGAGCAGTTCTTC.

This clonotype was found many times. The chain is built from TRBV3-1 and TRBJ2-2; D is undetermined. This CDR3 comprises 13 residues. V gave up 1 base and J gave up 1 base, with 1 base separating them. Germline V gives CDR1 LGHDT, CDR2 YNNKEL (reference sequence). The CDR3 DNA reads TGTGCCAGCAGCCAAGTGAACACCGGGGAGCTGTTTTTT. Protein sequence: CASSQVNTGELFF.

This clonotype was picked up many times. The chain recombines TRBV29-1 with TRBJ2-3; D not resolved. V was cut by 5 bases and J by 4 bases, with 16 bases left in between. Germline-derived CDR1 and CDR2 are SQVTM and ANQGSEA. CDR3 size: 14 residues. The CDR3 reads CSVLPAEEADTQYF. Here the CDR3 DNA reads TGCAGCGTTCTCCCAGCCGAGGAAGCAGATACGCAGTATTTT.

This clonotype was counted at least ten times. The V and J genes are TRBV24-1 and TRBJ2-3, with D possibly matching TRBD1 (6 bases). There are 16 residues in the CDR3. The ends were cut back, 3 bases at V and 3 bases at J, with 15 bases in the middle. Per the germline V gene, CDR1 is KGHDR and CDR2 is SFDVKD. The DNA of the CDR3 is TGTGCCACCAGTGATCCACACAGGGATGGGACAGATACGCAGTATTTT. Amino acid sequence: CATSDPHRDGTDTQYF.

At least ten counts were recorded for this clonotype. The chain is built from TRBV29-1 and TRBJ1-2; D is perhaps TRBD1 (5 bases). Germline V gene sequence: CDR1 SQVTM, CDR2 ANQGSEA. The CDR3 covers 12 residues. Trimming removed 4 bases at V and 7 bases at J, with 13 bases between. CDR3 nucleotides: TGCAGCGTTGTACGGGGGTTTGGTGGCTACACCTTC. It encodes CSVVRGFGGYTF.

This clonotype was picked up many times. The CDR3 sequence is CAIRPGLAVANTGELFF. For the CDR3, the DNA is TGTGCCATCAGACCGGGACTAGCTGTCGCGAACACCGGGGAGCTGTTTTTT. The chain combines TRBV10-3 with TRBJ2-2; 9 bases map to TRBD2. This CDR3 has 17 residues. Germline lookup yields CDR1 ENHRY and CDR2 SYGVKD. Losses at the gene ends were 6 bases for V and 0 bases for J; bases not matched to a gene: 8.

In this sample, this clonotype turned up many times. J is TRBJ2-3 and V is TRBV5-1; TRBD2 might be the D (6 bases). This CDR3 contains 15 residues. V lost 0 bases, J lost 5 bases, and 13 bases lay in between. Germline lookup yields CDR1 SGHRS and CDR2 YFSETQ. CDR3 sequence: CASSLGQGGIDTQYF. CDR3 nucleotides: TGCGCCAGCAGCTTGGGTCAGGGCGGGATAGATACGCAGTATTTT.

This clonotype occurred a few times. The chain has TRBV4-1 and TRBJ2-7; the match to TRBD1 covers 9 bases. The CDR3 length is 15 residues. Germline values: CDR1 MGHRA, CDR2 YSYEKL. The trim removed 2 bases at V and 1 base at J, leaving 3 bases unmatched. The CDR3 reads CASSQQGQGSYEQYF. The DNA of the CDR3 is TGCGCCAGCAGCCAACAGGGACAGGGTTCCTACGAGCAGTACTTC.

In this sample, this clonotype turned up many times. The chain joins TRBV7-8 to TRBJ2-2, with TRBD2 matching 8 bases. CDR3 length: 18 amino acids. The germline gives CDR1 SGHVS, CDR2 FQNEAQ. Trimming cost V 4 bases and J 5 bases; bases outside gene matches: 15. DNA of the CDR3: TGTGCCAGCAGCTATCCAGAGTTAGCGGGATCGTTTACCGGGGAGCTGTTTTTT. Residues: CASSYPELAGSFTGELFF.

This clonotype was detected a few times. The V call is TRBV7-8, the J call TRBJ1-2; TRBD1 is a possible D gene (5 bases). There are 15 residues in the CDR3. Germline V gives CDR1 SGHVS, CDR2 FQNEAQ. Trimming took 7 bases from V and 8 from J, leaving 23 bases between them. The CDR3 region has the DNA TGTGCCAGCAAGCTCCGAACCAGGGATCCGGAGGGCTACACCTTC. Its translation is CASKLRTRDPEGYTF.

Concerning this clonotype: One base away lies a much larger clone, so this may be a sequencing read error. V gene TRBV6-1 combines with J gene TRBJ1-2, with D unclear. Germline V gene sequence: CDR1 MNHNS, CDR2 SASEGT. This CDR3 contains 14 residues. The CDR3 loop reads CACSPRGQGYGYTF. The CDR3 DNA follows: TGTGCCTGCAGTCCGCGAGGCCAAGGCTATGGCTACACCTTC.

CDR3 nucleotides: TGTGCCAGCAGTTTAGCGGGAGCGGTATACAATGAGCAGTTCTTC. Protein product: CASSLAGAVYNEQFF. The chain combines TRBV12-3 or TRBV12-4 with TRBJ2-1; tentative D call: TRBD2 (5 bases). The length of the CDR3 is 15 residues. V shed 0 bases and J shed 4 bases, with 10 bases lying between them.

This clonotype was recorded a few times. The chain uses TRBV12-3 or TRBV12-4 and TRBJ2-3; D possibly corresponds to TRBD2 (6 bases). CDR3 length: 13 residues. The V end lost 11 bases, the J end lost 6 bases, and 18 bases lay between the germline ends. Here the CDR3 DNA reads TGTGCCGGAGGCCTTAGCGGAGGGGATACGCAGTATTTT. Its translation is CAGGLSGGDTQYF.

This sequence joins TRBV19 and TRBJ1-2; the D gene is possibly TRBD1 (6 bases). Trimming removed 1 base at V and 4 bases at J, with 7 bases between. The CDR3 has 13 amino acids. The germline gives CDR1 LNHDA, CDR2 SQIVND (reference sequence). Written as DNA, the CDR3 is TGTGCCAGTAGTATAGGCAGGGGCTATGGCTACACCTTC. Translated: CASSIGRGYGYTF. The full variable domain, completed using reference TRBV19 and TRBJ1-2, is DGGITQSPKYLFRKEGQNVTLSCEQNLNHDAMYWYRQDPGQGLRLIYYSQIVNDFQKGDIAEGYSVSREKKESFPLTVTSAQKNPTAFYLCASSIGRGYGYTFGSGTRLTVV.

The table lists this clonotype with many counts. The chain combines TRBV11-2 with TRBJ2-1; 12 bases fit TRBD2. Germline trimming cut 5 bases from V and 4 bases from J; bases unmatched to any gene: 3. Germline CDR1 reads SGHAT; CDR2 reads FQNNGV. The CDR3 has 15 residues. The CDR3 sequence: CASSTSGGRYNEQFF. The CDR3 DNA reads TGTGCCAGCAGCACTAGCGGGGGGCGTTACAATGAGCAGTTCTTC.

The rearrangement uses TRBV7-2 and TRBJ2-7; 11 positions agree with TRBD2. The CDR3 contains 16 residues. Looked up from germline, CDR1 is SGHTA and CDR2 is FQGNSA. Losses at the gene ends were 4 bases for V and 6 bases for J; bases not matched to a gene: 11. The CDR3: CASSSPQRLAGGEQYF. For the CDR3, the DNA is TGTGCCAGCAGCTCCCCTCAGAGGCTAGCGGGAGGCGAGCAGTACTTC.

In its sample, this clonotype was seen many times. The J gene is TRBJ2-1, the V gene TRBV6-6; 10 bases are shared with TRBD2. V was pared by 0 bases and J by 10 bases, with 12 bases of the junction left unmatched. Germline loops: CDR1 MNHNY, CDR2 SVGAGI (reference sequence). This CDR3 region has 17 residues. The CDR3 spells CASSYSIGAGGDWEQFF. The CDR3 DNA sequence: TGTGCCAGCAGTTACTCGATCGGAGCGGGGGGGGATTGGGAGCAGTTCTTC.

This clonotype was seen ten or more times. The DNA for the CDR3 is TGCGCCAGCAGCTACGGACAGGCCCAAGGGTCACCCCTCCACTTT. Translated, it gives CASSYGQAQGSPLHF. The chain combines TRBV5-1 with TRBJ1-6, with TRBD1 identical over 7 bases. The CDR3 loop spans 15 amino acids. The germline CDR1 and CDR2 sequences are SGHRS and YFSETQ. After removal of 3 bases from V and 10 bases from J, the junction contained 10 bases not matched to a gene.

This chain links TRBV5-1 with TRBJ2-5; D uncertain. Germline CDR1 is SGHRS and CDR2 is YFSETQ. CDR3 length: 14 residues. Trimming removed 4 bases at V and 7 bases at J, with 17 bases between. This chain's CDR3 is CASSGNRALGTQYF. For the CDR3, the DNA is TGCGCCAGCAGCGGAAACCGGGCACTTGGGACCCAGTACTTC.

This clonotype was picked up many times. This sequence joins TRBV13 and TRBJ2-7; TRBD2 matches 9 bases. V was pared by 5 bases and J by 5 bases, with 4 bases of the junction left unmatched. The CDR3 extends over 13 amino acids. The V gene's germline CDR1 is PRHDT and CDR2 FYEKMQ (reference sequence). DNA for the CDR3: TGTGCCAGCAGCCTTAGCGGGAGCCACGAGCAGTACTTC. Amino acid sequence: CASSLSGSHEQYF.

Concerning this clonotype: A much larger clone differs from this one at a single base, so this may be a read error. Since the CDR3 does not end with the conserved phenylalanine or tryptophan, this likely comes from a read error. The chain joins TRBV2 to TRBJ2-3; no clear D gene. CDR3 size: 12 residues. The V gene lost 8 bases and the J gene lost 2 bases, with 8 bases spanning the gap. The germline V gene has CDR1 SNHLY and CDR2 FYNNEI. The CDR3 region has the DNA TGTGCCAGCGGGGAAAACACAGATACGCAGTATCTT. It yields the protein CASGENTDTQYL.

This clonotype was detected many times. The junction and the germline gene differ at one end; a read error may be behind it. The rearrangement uses TRBV11-2 and TRBJ2-5, with D tentatively TRBD2 (6 bases). Germline assignment: CDR1 SGHAT and CDR2 FQNNGV. This CDR3 region has 13 residues. CDR3 sequence: CANSLERSGGTNF. The CDR3 bases are TGTGCCAACAGCTTAGAACGGAGTGGCGGGACGAACTTC.

The rearrangement uses TRBV19 and TRBJ2-2; the D call may be TRBD1 or TRBD2 (6 bases each). The germline V gene has CDR1 LNHDA and CDR2 SQIVND (reference sequence). The CDR3 is made up of 15 amino acids. V lost 6 bases, J lost 2 bases, and 13 bases lay in between. CDR3: CASRRGTLNTGELFF. In DNA, the CDR3 is TGTGCCAGTAGGCGCGGGACACTTAACACCGGGGAGCTGTTTTTT.

In this sample, this clonotype turned up many times. The V call is TRBV12-3 or TRBV12-4, the J call TRBJ2-1, with TRBD2 matching over 12 bases. After removal of 6 bases from V and 8 bases from J, the junction contained 8 bases not matched to a gene. This CDR3 spans 15 amino acids. The CDR3 loop is CASRTLAGGPHEQFF. Here the CDR3 DNA reads TGTGCCAGCAGAACGCTAGCGGGAGGGCCCCATGAGCAGTTCTTC.